A selection of T cell receptor beta chains follows, all from one sample in a study of blood T cell repertoires in COVID-19. Clones were read by immunoSEQ multiplex PCR, and TCRdb kept only the in-frame ones, dropping some. The table includes 85,000 to 100,000 clones, 70% to 90% detected once. Sequencing input: peripheral blood. The receptors were sampled from a man aged 55 to 70 with acute or convalescent COVID-19. Each CDR3 is given with its conserved first and last residue. D genes are given only for firm matches. The size field is filled for only some rows; it gives once, few, many or a size class.

clone size	V gene	D gene	J gene	CDR3 DNA	CDR3 protein
.	TRBV20-1	.	TRBJ2-6	TGCAGTGCTAGTTGGGGTGGGAGTGGGAGCTCTGGGGCCAACGTCCTGACTTTC	CSASWGGSGSSGANVLTF
.	TRBV6-2/TRBV6-3	.	TRBJ2-7	TGTGCCAGCAGTTACGTAGCCTCCGAGCAGTACTTC	CASSYVASEQYF
.	TRBV18	TRBD1	TRBJ2-3	TGTGCCAGCTCACAGGACAGGGGGCGCCTCGCAGATACGCAGTATTTT	CASSQDRGRLADTQYF
.	TRBV2	.	TRBJ1-1	TGTGCCAGCAGTGAAGCACAGGGCACTGAAGCTTTCTTT	CASSEAQGTEAFF
few	TRBV20-1	.	TRBJ1-1	TGCAGTGCTAGTACCTTGCGGGAACTTGAAGCTTTCTTT	CSASTLRELEAFF
.	TRBV21-1	.	TRBJ1-1	TGTGCCAGCAGCACCGGACAGAACACTGAAGCTTTCTTT	CASSTGQNTEAFF
.	TRBV29-1	.	TRBJ2-3	TGCAGCGTGGGAAGGGGGACAGATACGCAGTATTTT	CSVGRGTDTQYF
.	TRBV6-2/TRBV6-3	.	TRBJ1-6	TGTGCCAGCAGTTACAATATCGGGGGAACCAATTCACCCCTCCACTTT	CASSYNIGGTNSPLHF
.	TRBV7-2	.	TRBJ2-3	TGTGCCAGCAGCTTAGGCGCGGGACTCCGCAGGGATACGCAGTATTTT	CASSLGAGLRRDTQYF
.	TRBV6-4	TRBD2	TRBJ2-1	TGTGCCAGCAGCCAGACTAGCGGGGGAGCGGGTGAGCAGTTCTTC	CASSQTSGGAGEQFF
once	TRBV7-8	.	TRBJ1-3	TGTGCCAGCAGCTCCACAGGGACCAGCTCTGGAAACACCATATATTTT	CASSSTGTSSGNTIYF
.	TRBV7-9	.	TRBJ1-5	TGTGCCAGCAGCTTAGCAGGGGCCAATCAGCCCCAGCATTTT	CASSLAGANQPQHF
.	TRBV12-5	.	TRBJ1-5	TGTGCTAGTGGTTTGTTCAGGGGCAGCAATCAGCCCCAGCATTTT	CASGLFRGSNQPQHF
.	TRBV12-3/TRBV12-4	TRBD1	TRBJ1-2	TGTGCCAGCAGTGGTAGACAGGGGTATGGCTACACCTTC	CASSGRQGYGYTF
.	TRBV29-1	.	TRBJ1-2	TGCAGCGTTCACGGGACTAAGGGAGGTGGTAACTATGGCTACACCTTC	CSVHGTKGGGNYGYTF
.	TRBV6-5	TRBD1	TRBJ2-7	TGTGCCACCCGGACAGGGGGTCGCTCCTACGAGCAGTACTTC	CATRTGGRSYEQYF
.	TRBV6-1	TRBD1	TRBJ2-7	TGTGCCAGCAGTGACCGGGACAGGGGTTCCAAACTCTACGAGCAGTACTTC	CASSDRDRGSKLYEQYF
.	TRBV5-1	.	TRBJ1-2	TGCGCCAGCAGCTTGACCCTCGCGTCTTACTATGGCTACACCTTC	CASSLTLASYYGYTF
.	TRBV7-9	.	TRBJ1-6	TGTGCCAGCAGCTTAGACCTGGGAGGCTCCTATAATTCACCCCTCCACTTT	CASSLDLGGSYNSPLHF
.	TRBV29-1	TRBD1	TRBJ1-4	TGCAGCGGAAGGACAGGGAGTGAAAAACTGTTTTTT	CSGRTGSEKLFF
few	TRBV5-4	.	TRBJ1-2	TGTGCCAGCAGCGACCGACGAGGACCCGCTTTCGGAGGTTATGGCTACACCTTC	CASSDRRGPAFGGYGYTF
.	TRBV9	TRBD2	TRBJ2-3	TGTGCCAGCAGCGTAGGGGCGGGGGGGCCTACAGATACGCAGTATTTT	CASSVGAGGPTDTQYF
.	TRBV7-7	TRBD2	TRBJ2-5	TGTGCCAGCAGCCTAGCCGGGGGGGAGACCCAGTACTTC	CASSLAGGETQYF
.	TRBV6-2/TRBV6-3	.	TRBJ1-1	TGTGCCAGCAGTTACCACCCAACCCAACAGACAGGTATGAACACTGAAGCTTTCTTT	CASSYHPTQQTGMNTEAFF
.	TRBV7-3	.	TRBJ2-3	TGTGCCAGCAGCTTAAATAATGTCCAGGATACGCAGTATTTT	CASSLNNVQDTQYF
.	TRBV9	TRBD2	TRBJ2-3	TGTGCCAGCAGCGGGACTAGCGGAGACACAGATACGCAGTATTTT	CASSGTSGDTDTQYF
.	TRBV18	.	TRBJ2-3	TGTGCCAGCTCACCAAGCTCAGATACGCAGTATTTT	CASSPSSDTQYF
.	TRBV3-1/TRBV3-2	TRBD2	TRBJ2-1	TGTGCCAGCCTCCCCCGCGGGGGGGGTTACAATGAGCAGTTCTTC	CASLPRGGGYNEQFF
.	TRBV5-1	.	TRBJ1-5	TGCGCCAGCAGCTTGGGAGGGAGCAATCAGCCCCAGCATTTT	CASSLGGSNQPQHF
.	TRBV6-1	TRBD2	TRBJ2-1	TGTGCCAGCAGTGCCACAGTTTTAGCGGGGGGATTCTCCTACAATGAGCAGTTCTTC	CASSATVLAGGFSYNEQFF
.	TRBV5-1	.	TRBJ1-1	TGCGCCAGCAGCCCAACAGGGTTCGATGAAGCTTTCTTT	CASSPTGFDEAFF
few	TRBV29-1	.	TRBJ2-7	TGCAGCGTTGAAGGTCGCGTATCCTCCCCCCCCTACGAGCAGTACTTC	CSVEGRVSSPPYEQYF
.	TRBV29-1	.	TRBJ1-2	TGCAGCGTTGACAGGGGCCATGGCTACACCTTC	CSVDRGHGYTF
.	TRBV11-3	.	TRBJ2-3	TGTGCCAGCAGCCGAGGGCCAGATACGCAGTATTTT	CASSRGPDTQYF
.	TRBV19	.	TRBJ1-1	TGTGCCAGTAGAGTCTACGGGGAGAACACTGAAGCTTTCTTT	CASRVYGENTEAFF
.	TRBV11-2	.	TRBJ1-1	TGTGCCAGCAGCTTGGGGCAGCCGAACACTGAAGCTTTCTTT	CASSLGQPNTEAFF
.	TRBV6-6	TRBD1	TRBJ1-1	TGTGCCAGCAGCCCCCGACAGGGGGAAGCTTTCTTT	CASSPRQGEAFF
.	TRBV7-8	TRBD1	TRBJ1-5	TGTGCCAGCAGCGCAGGACAGGGTAGCAATCAGCCCCAGCATTTT	CASSAGQGSNQPQHF
few	TRBV2	TRBD1	TRBJ1-1	TGTGCCAGCTCCCGGAGGGGGCTAGACACTGAAGCTTTCTTT	CASSRRGLDTEAFF
once	TRBV27	.	TRBJ1-6	TGTGCCAGCAGTTCCCAGGGTCGTTATAATTCACCCCTCCACTTT	CASSSQGRYNSPLHF
.	TRBV7-2	TRBD2	TRBJ2-3	TGTGCCAGCAGCCCCCTAATAGCGGGGGGCCTTATTAGCACAGATACGCAGTATTTT	CASSPLIAGGLISTDTQYF
.	TRBV18	TRBD1	TRBJ1-1	TGTGCCAGCTCACCCGGGACAGGAATCACTGAAGCTTTCTTT	CASSPGTGITEAFF
.	TRBV19	.	TRBJ1-1	TGTGCCAGTAGTATAACATCTGGACAGCCTTGGTGGAACACTGAAGCTTTCTTT	CASSITSGQPWWNTEAFF
.	TRBV30	TRBD1	TRBJ1-5	TGTGCCTGGGGACAGGGGGCAGGTGGCAATCAGCCCCAGCATTTT	CAWGQGAGGNQPQHF
.	TRBV10-2	.	TRBJ1-3	TGCGCCAGCAGTCGGGACATTGCCTCCTCTGGAAACACCATATATTTT	CASSRDIASSGNTIYF
.	TRBV30	TRBD1	TRBJ1-2	TGTGCCTGGAGTTACTTCGGGACAGGGGACTATGGCTACACCTTC	CAWSYFGTGDYGYTF
.	TRBV10-3	.	TRBJ2-1	TGTGCCATCAGTGAATACAGGGTCGATGAGCAGTTCTTC	CAISEYRVDEQFF
.	TRBV19	TRBD1	TRBJ1-5	TGTGCCAGTAGTTCCGACAGGGTGGGCAATCAGCCCCAGCATTTT	CASSSDRVGNQPQHF
.	TRBV19	.	TRBJ1-5	TGTGCCAGTAAAATAAGACTCGACAGTTTTAATCAGCCCCAGCATTTT	CASKIRLDSFNQPQHF
.	TRBV5-1	.	TRBJ2-1	TGCGCCAGCAGCTTCCGGAGTAATCTAGACAATGAGCAGTTCTTC	CASSFRSNLDNEQFF
.	TRBV13	.	TRBJ2-1	TGTGCCAGCAGCTCCGGCAGCGGCTACAATGAGCAGTTCTTC	CASSSGSGYNEQFF
.	TRBV10-3	.	TRBJ1-5	TGTGCCATCAGCGCCGAGGAGACCACGCCCCAGCATTTT	CAISAEETTPQHF
.	TRBV7-9	TRBD2	TRBJ2-3	TGTGCCAGCAGCTTACTAGCGGGAAGCACAGATACGCAGTATTTT	CASSLLAGSTDTQYF
.	TRBV6-5	TRBD1	TRBJ1-2	TGTGCCAGCAGGGGGTCAGGGGGCGACTATGGCTACACCTTC	CASRGSGGDYGYTF